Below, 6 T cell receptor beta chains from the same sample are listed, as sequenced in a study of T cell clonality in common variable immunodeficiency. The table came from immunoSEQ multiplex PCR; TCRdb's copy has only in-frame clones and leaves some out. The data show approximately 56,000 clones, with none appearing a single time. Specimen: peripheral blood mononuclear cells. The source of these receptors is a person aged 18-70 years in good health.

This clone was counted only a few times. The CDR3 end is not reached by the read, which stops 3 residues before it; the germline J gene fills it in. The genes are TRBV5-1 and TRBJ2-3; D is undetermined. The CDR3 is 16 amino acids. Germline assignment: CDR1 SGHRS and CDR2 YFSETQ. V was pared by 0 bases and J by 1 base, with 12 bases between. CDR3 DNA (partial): TGCGCCAGCAGCTTGGCCGAGAGCCTGGGCACAGATACG. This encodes CASSLAESLGTDT. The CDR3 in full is CASSLAESLGTDTQYF.

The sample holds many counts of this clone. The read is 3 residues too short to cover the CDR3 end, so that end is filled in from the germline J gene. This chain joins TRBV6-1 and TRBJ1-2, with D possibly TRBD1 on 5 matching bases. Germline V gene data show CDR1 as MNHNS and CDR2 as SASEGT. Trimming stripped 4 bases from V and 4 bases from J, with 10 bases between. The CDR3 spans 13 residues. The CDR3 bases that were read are TGTGCCAGCAGTGCCAGGGATGGCTATGGC. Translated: CASSARDGYG. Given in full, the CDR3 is CASSARDGYGYTF.

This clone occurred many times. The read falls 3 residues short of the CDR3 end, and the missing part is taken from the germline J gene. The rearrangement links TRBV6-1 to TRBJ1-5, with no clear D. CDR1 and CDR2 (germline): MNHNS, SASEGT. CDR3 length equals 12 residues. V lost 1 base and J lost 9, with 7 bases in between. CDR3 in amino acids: CASSEGFRPQHF. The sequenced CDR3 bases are TGTGCCAGCAGTGAAGGATTTAGGCCC.

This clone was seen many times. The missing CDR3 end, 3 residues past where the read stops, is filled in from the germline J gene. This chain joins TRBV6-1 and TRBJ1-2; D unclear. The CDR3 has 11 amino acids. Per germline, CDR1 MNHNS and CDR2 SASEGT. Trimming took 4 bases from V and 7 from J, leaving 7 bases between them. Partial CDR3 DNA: TGTGCCAGCAGTGTTCCCTTTGGC. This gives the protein CASSVPFG. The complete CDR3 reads CASSVPFGYTF.

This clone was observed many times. The CDR3 spells CASSLGAGVTDTQYF. Partial CDR3 DNA: TGTGCCAGCAGCTTAGGGGCGGGGGTGACAGATACG. The rearrangement uses TRBV7-3 and TRBJ2-3; TRBD2 aligns across 7 bases. The sequence runs out 3 residues before the end of the CDR3; the remainder is reconstructed from the germline J gene. The trim removed 2 bases at V and 3 bases at J, leaving 5 bases unmatched. The germline gives CDR1 SGHTA, CDR2 FQGTGA. The CDR3 is made up of 15 amino acids.

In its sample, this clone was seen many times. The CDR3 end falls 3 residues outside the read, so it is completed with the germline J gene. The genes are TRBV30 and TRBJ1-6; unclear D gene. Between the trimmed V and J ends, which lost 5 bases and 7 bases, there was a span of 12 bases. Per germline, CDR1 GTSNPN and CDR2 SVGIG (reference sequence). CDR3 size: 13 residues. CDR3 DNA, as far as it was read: TGTGCCTGGCTCCGGGGATTGAATTCACCC. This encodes CAWLRGLNSP. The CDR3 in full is CAWLRGLNSPLHF.